This TCR beta chain was obtained from a study of T cell responses to AZD1222 COVID-19 vaccine. The assay was immunoSEQ multiplex PCR, and TCRdb's table has in-frame clones only and misses some. The table has about 160,000 clones, 80% to 90% seen once. As to this clone: What it binds is not known.

Overall study findings and caveats: Unmutated variant regions reportedly attract nearly half of all spike-specific TCRs. Repertoires were sampled only after the peak T cell response. Recipients of AZD1222 seropositive at baseline numbered only 5 or 6. Clonal diversity was possibly underestimated, and white British individuals and females predominated among donors.

The CDR3 length is 13 residues. Specimen: peripheral blood, collected on day 0 of AZD1222 vaccination. The gene calls are TRBV21-1 and TRBJ2-3. TRBV21-1 counts as a pseudogene. This TCR was recovered from an adult in good health. CDR3 in DNA: TGTGCCAGCAGCAAAGACAGCACAGATACGCAGTATTTT. Amino acid sequence: CASSKDSTDTQYF.